The 26 T cell receptor beta chains below come from one sample, sequenced in a study of graft-versus-host responses after intestinal transplantation. The assay was immunoSEQ multiplex PCR, and TCRdb's table has in-frame clones only and misses some. The sample gives over 85,000 clones, over 85% of which show up once; 0.4% to 0.6% is in the top ten. The antigens these receptors bind are not known. The sample was unstimulated CD8+ T cells sorted from spleen or lymph node cells, taken before intestinal transplant. Receptor source: a human donor who received an intestinal transplant.

The chain joins TRBV6-5 to TRBJ1-2, with 8 bases fitting TRBD1. The CDR3 contains 13 residues. With 7 bases clipped from V and 4 bases from J, the junction kept 5 bases outside the gene matches. From germline, CDR1 is MNHEY and CDR2 SVGAGI. The CDR3 bases are TGTGCCAGCACCGGACAGGGAAGCTATGGCTACACCTTC. This gives the protein CASTGQGSYGYTF.

This clone was detected only once. The chain links TRBV9 to TRBJ2-1, with a possible D match to TRBD2 (7 bases). The V gene's germline CDR1 is SGDLS and CDR2 YYNGEE. Trimming stripped 3 bases from V and 1 base from J, with 14 bases between. This CDR3 comprises 16 residues. CDR3 protein: CASSAVGGGSYNEQFF. The CDR3 nucleotides are TGTGCCAGCAGCGCTGTAGGGGGGGGATCCTACAATGAGCAGTTCTTC.

The chain recombines TRBV5-4 with TRBJ2-1; 9 bases are shared with TRBD1. The germline gives CDR1 SGHNT, CDR2 YYREEE (reference sequence). V lost 5 bases to trimming and J lost 8 bases; unmatched junction nucleotides: 14. CDR3 size: 16 residues. The CDR3 loop reads CASRSSGTGTYHEQFF. CDR3 in DNA: TGTGCCAGCAGGTCTTCCGGGACAGGGACGTACCATGAGCAGTTCTTC.

This chain links TRBV7-2 with TRBJ1-1, with 8 bases matching TRBD1. CDR1 SGHTA and CDR2 FQGNSA come from the germline V gene. V was clipped by 1 base and J by 9 bases; unmatched bases: 10. The CDR3 sequence is 15 residues long. The CDR3 sequence is CASSLGPYSGGKAFF. The CDR3 DNA is TGTGCCAGCAGCTTAGGCCCTTATTCAGGGGGCAAAGCTTTCTTT. Combining the CDR3 with reference TRBV7-2 and TRBJ1-1 gives the whole variable domain GAGVSQSPSNKVTEKGKDVELRCDPISGHTALYWYRQSLGQGLEFLIYFQGNSAPDKSGLPSDRFSAERTGGSVSTLTIQRTQQEDSAVYLCASSLGPYSGGKAFFGQGTRLTVV.

V is TRBV7-9 and J is TRBJ2-7; TRBD1 agrees at 12 bases. This CDR3 has 15 amino acids. Germline trimming cut 3 bases from V and 7 bases from J; bases unmatched to any gene: 7. Germline V CDR1 and CDR2: SEHNR, FQNEAQ (reference sequence). This chain's CDR3 is CASSFGGQGAGEQYF. Here the CDR3 DNA reads TGTGCCAGCAGCTTCGGGGGACAGGGGGCGGGAGAGCAGTACTTC.

The chain is built from TRBV2 and TRBJ2-3, with TRBD1 matching over 9 bases. Looked up from germline, CDR1 is SNHLY and CDR2 is FYNNEI. The CDR3 spans 17 residues. The V segment lost 4 bases and the J segment 5 bases; nucleotides outside the gene matches: 13. CDR3: CASSVVRDRAHLDTQYF. As DNA, the CDR3 is TGTGCCAGCAGTGTAGTGCGGGACAGGGCACATTTAGATACGCAGTATTTT.

The chain carries TRBV27 and TRBJ2-1; TRBD2 matches 12 bases. This CDR3 has 14 residues. The germline V gene has CDR1 MNHEY and CDR2 SMNVEV (reference sequence). The J segment lost 8 bases and the V segment lost 6 bases, leaving 5 bases of the junction unmatched. The CDR3 bases are TGTGCCAGCAGCTCCGGACTAGCGGGGTATGAGCAGTTCTTC. Amino acid sequence: CASSSGLAGYEQFF.

The sample holds a few counts of this clone. The chain recombines TRBV4-1 with TRBJ1-1; perhaps TRBD1 as D (6 bases). Trimming removed 0 bases at V and 5 bases at J, with 10 bases between. The CDR3 contains 14 residues. Germline lookup yields CDR1 MGHRA and CDR2 YSYEKL. The DNA of the CDR3 is TGCGCCAGCAGCCAAGAGGACAGTCGGACTGAAGCTTTCTTT. This sequence encodes CASSQEDSRTEAFF.

The chain employs TRBV5-6 and TRBJ2-3, with D tentatively TRBD1 (5 bases). V lost 0 bases, J lost 5 bases, and 10 bases lay in between. CDR1 and CDR2 (germline): SGHDT, YYEEEE. CDR3 length: 14 residues. In nucleotides, the CDR3 is TGTGCCAGCAGCTTGGTCCAGGGTGGAGATACGCAGTATTTT. It translates to CASSLVQGGDTQYF. The entire variable domain, with the rest obtained from reference TRBV5-6 and TRBJ2-3, is as follows: DAGVTQSPTHLIKTRGQQVTLRCSPKSGHDTVSWYQQALGQGPQFIFQYYEEEERQRGNFPDRFSGHQFPNYSSELNVNALLLGDSALYLCASSLVQGGDTQYFGPGTRLTVL.

The chain is built from TRBV27 and TRBJ2-1; the match to TRBD1 covers 7 bases. CDR1 and CDR2 from the germline V gene are MNHEY and SMNVEV (reference sequence). After removal of 5 bases from V and 6 bases from J, the junction contained 13 bases not matched to a gene. CDR3 length: 16 amino acids. In DNA form, the CDR3 reads TGTGCCAGCAGTCCGATCAGTTGGGACAGCCTCAATGAGCAGTTCTTC. It yields the protein CASSPISWDSLNEQFF.

The rearrangement links TRBV19 to TRBJ1-2, with 8 bases identical to TRBD1. V dropped 8 bases and J dropped 6; count of bases not matched to a gene: 8. Germline assignment: CDR1 LNHDA and CDR2 SQIVND (reference sequence). CDR3 length: 13 amino acids. As DNA, the CDR3 is TGTGCCAGTCGAACAGGGGGTTTAGATGGCTACACCTTC. This codes for CASRTGGLDGYTF.

This clone showed up just once. The rearrangement uses TRBV19 and TRBJ1-1, with TRBD1 matching over 8 bases. The germline V gene has CDR1 LNHDA and CDR2 SQIVND (reference sequence). The CDR3 spans 16 residues. J lost 1 base, V lost 0 bases, and 4 bases had no gene match. DNA of the CDR3: TGTGCCAGTAGTATAGACAGAGACAGGGGGAACACTGAAGCTTTCTTT. This encodes CASSIDRDRGNTEAFF.

The V call is TRBV7-8, the J call TRBJ1-1; TRBD1 is a possible D gene (5 bases). This CDR3 is built from 15 residues. Germline assignment: CDR1 SGHVS and CDR2 FQNEAQ. V lost 5 bases, J lost 0 bases, and 13 bases lay in between. The CDR3 region is CASSQHGGMNTEAFF. CDR3 DNA: TGTGCCAGCAGCCAACACGGGGGGATGAACACTGAAGCTTTCTTT.

The chain combines TRBV9 with TRBJ1-1; TRBD1 matches 7 bases. The CDR3 contains 14 residues. Trimming took 3 bases from V and 7 from J; bases not matched to a gene: 9. Germline V lookup: CDR1 SGDLS, CDR2 YYNGEE. CDR3 sequence: CASSEDSGGIEAFF. The DNA for the CDR3 is TGTGCCAGCAGCGAAGACTCAGGGGGAATTGAAGCTTTCTTT.

The genes are TRBV4-1 and TRBJ1-1; D unresolved. The CDR3 has 12 amino acids. Germline-derived CDR1 and CDR2 are MGHRA and YSYEKL. V lost 0 bases to trimming and J lost 4 bases, with 3 bases between them. The CDR3 region has the DNA TGCGCCAGCAGCCAAGATAGCACTGAAGCTTTCTTT. It yields the protein CASSQDSTEAFF.

V gene TRBV29-1 combines with J gene TRBJ2-5, with 12 bases lining up with TRBD2. The CDR3 is 17 amino acids. Germline loops: CDR1 SQVTM, CDR2 ANQGSEA. V lost 6 bases, J lost 7 bases, and 18 bases stayed unmatched. As DNA, the CDR3 is TGCAGCGTACAACCGGGACTAGCGGGTTTCGGATCTGGGACCCAGTACTTC. Amino acids: CSVQPGLAGFGSGTQYF.

Here the CDR3 reads CASSLIRTGNNYGYTF. The CDR3, as DNA: TGTGCCAGCAGCTTAATCCGTACAGGGAATAACTATGGCTACACCTTC. V gene TRBV11-2 combines with J gene TRBJ1-2, with D maybe TRBD1 (6 bases). CDR1 SGHAT and CDR2 FQNNGV come from the germline V gene. The CDR3 runs 16 residues. Deletions cut 2 bases from V and 1 base from J, with 14 bases between.

V and J are TRBV30 and TRBJ2-2, with D maybe TRBD1 (5 bases). The CDR3 is 16 residues long. The germline gives CDR1 GTSNPN, CDR2 SVGIG (reference sequence). V was pared by 3 bases and J by 0 bases, with 14 bases between. CDR3 sequence: CAWSAWTFSNTGELFF. The CDR3 DNA reads TGTGCCTGGAGCGCATGGACATTTTCGAACACCGGGGAGCTGTTTTTT.

The chain has TRBV27 and TRBJ1-5; D is possibly TRBD1 (6 bases). This CDR3 has 15 residues. The germline CDR1 and CDR2 sequences are MNHEY and SMNVEV (reference sequence). V lost 5 bases and J 5 bases, leaving 16 bases between the germline ends. CDR3 protein: CASSLRRGAHQPQHF. Written as DNA, the CDR3 is TGTGCCAGCAGTCTCCGCCGGGGGGCGCATCAGCCCCAGCATTTT.

This clone has a handful of counts. The J gene is TRBJ1-3, the V gene TRBV6-1; no clear D gene. Germline values: CDR1 MNHNS, CDR2 SASEGT. This CDR3 spans 15 amino acids. V was trimmed by 2 bases and J by 0 bases, leaving 8 bases between them. The CDR3 region is CASSENRYSGNTIYF. Here the CDR3 DNA reads TGTGCCAGCAGTGAAAATCGGTACTCTGGAAACACCATATATTTT.

This sequence joins TRBV7-9 and TRBJ2-2; 10 nucleotides agree with TRBD2. CDR3 length: 16 amino acids. Germline V CDR1 and CDR2: SEHNR, FQNEAQ (reference sequence). The junction had 8 bases not matched to a gene; V was cut back by 3 bases and J by 7 bases. The CDR3 DNA sequence: TGTGCCAGCAGCTTTCCTAGCGGGAGTATTAGCGGGGAGCTGTTTTTT. Translated, it gives CASSFPSGSISGELFF.

The CDR3 DNA sequence: TGCGCCAGCAGCATGGGGGACACCTCTAATTCACCCCTCCACTTT. Translated: CASSMGDTSNSPLHF. The chain is built from TRBV4-1 and TRBJ1-6; D is perhaps TRBD1 (6 bases). V was clipped by 5 bases and J by 6 bases, with 14 bases between them. Germline values: CDR1 MGHRA, CDR2 YSYEKL. CDR3 length equals 15 residues.

The rearrangement uses TRBV4-3 and TRBJ2-2; D is unresolved. V was shortened by 2 bases and J by 6 bases, with 13 bases between the two germline ends. The CDR3 extends over 15 amino acids. Germline-derived CDR1 and CDR2 are LGHNA and YSLEER. The CDR3 sequence is CASSQSYSFAGELFF. The DNA of the CDR3 is TGCGCCAGCAGCCAAAGCTATTCGTTCGCCGGGGAGCTGTTTTTT.

The genes are TRBV7-8 and TRBJ2-6; TRBD1 is a possible D gene (6 bases). The length of the CDR3 is 16 residues. V shed 4 bases and J shed 0 bases, with 10 bases lying between them. Germline CDR1 and CDR2: SGHVS and FQNEAQ. CDR3 loop: CASSSGHASGANVLTF. CDR3 bases: TGTGCCAGCAGCTCGGGACATGCCTCTGGGGCCAACGTCCTGACTTTC.

The chain is built from TRBV10-3 and TRBJ2-5; TRBD2 might be the D (7 bases). The J call may be wrong; the DNA end is better matched by TRBJ2-7. CDR1 is ENHRY, CDR2 SYGVKD, per germline. The CDR3 has 16 residues. CDR3 bases: TGTGCCATCAGTGAGGAGGGGGGGCTGCCAAACTACGAGCAGTACTTC. Amino acid sequence: CAISEEGGLPNYEQYF.

V is TRBV5-1 and J is TRBJ1-1; D is possibly TRBD1 (5 bases). Trimming cost V 0 bases and J 5 bases, with 20 bases left between them. Looked up from germline, CDR1 is SGHRS and CDR2 is YFSETQ. CDR3 length equals 17 residues. DNA for the CDR3: TGCGCCAGCAGCTTGGTACCGGGGGGGGGTCGGGGGACTGAAGCTTTCTTT. This encodes CASSLVPGGGRGTEAFF.